This is a list of T cell receptor beta chains from one sample in a study of blood T cell repertoires in COVID-19. TCRdb's copy holds only in-frame clones and misses some; the assay was immunoSEQ multiplex PCR. This table has fewer than 200,000 clones, approximately 80% appearing once. Specimen: peripheral blood. The receptors originated from a woman aged 50 to 65 with active or convalescent COVID-19. The CDR3 runs from the conserved cysteine through the conserved F or W. The D gene is left open where the match is weak. For some rows the clone size is stated as once, few or many, or as a class when expanded; others skip it.

TRBD2	TRBV9	NA	TRBJ2-2	TGTGCCAGCAGCGTAGATAGCGGGGGAATCGGGGAGCTGTTTTTT	CASSVDSGGIGELFF
TRBD2	TRBV10-2	once	TRBJ2-5	TGCGCCAGCAGTCGCCAACTAGCGGGAGAGGAAGAGACCCAGTACTTC	CASSRQLAGEEETQYF
TRBD2	TRBV30	NA	TRBJ2-1	TGTGCCTGGAGTAAAATAGCGGGGGGGAATGAGCAGTTCTTC	CAWSKIAGGNEQFF
NA	TRBV6-6	once	TRBJ1-2	TGTGCCAGCAGTTCGCGAATCTCTAACTATGGCTACACCTTC	CASSSRISNYGYTF
NA	TRBV28	NA	TRBJ1-1	TGTGCCAGCAGTTTAGGGTGGAGTGGAACTGAAGCTTTCTTT	CASSLGWSGTEAFF
NA	TRBV24-1	NA	TRBJ2-1	TGTGCCACCAGTGATAAGGGGCTGTCCTACAATGAGCAGTTCTTC	CATSDKGLSYNEQFF
TRBD1	TRBV28	NA	TRBJ2-7	TGTGCCAGCAGTTTGGACAGGGTGATTTCCGAGCAGTACTTC	CASSLDRVISEQYF
NA	TRBV3-1/TRBV3-2	NA	TRBJ2-2	TGTGCCAGCAGCCCAATGGTGGGAGCCACCGGGGAGCTGTTTTTT	CASSPMVGATGELFF
NA	TRBV6-1	NA	TRBJ2-5	TGTGCCAGCCAGGTATTTCAAGAGACCCAGTACTTC	CASQVFQETQYF
TRBD1	TRBV6-6	NA	TRBJ2-5	TGTGCCAGCAGTTACTCGGACAGGGGGGAGACCCAGTACTTC	CASSYSDRGETQYF
TRBD1	TRBV4-3	NA	TRBJ1-2	TGCGCCAGCAGCCAAGGTTCACAGGGGGCGCAAGGCTACACCTTC	CASSQGSQGAQGYTF
NA	TRBV3-1/TRBV3-2	NA	TRBJ2-7	TGTGCCAGCGCCAGAGCGGGCCGAAGCTCCTACGAGCAGTACTTC	CASARAGRSSYEQYF
TRBD2	TRBV14	NA	TRBJ2-1	TGTGCCAGCAGCCAAACCGGAGGACTAGCGGGACGCGATGAGCAGTTCTTC	CASSQTGGLAGRDEQFF
NA	TRBV19	NA	TRBJ1-2	TGTGCCAGTACCAGCGGTGGCGGTAACTATGGCTACACCTTC	CASTSGGGNYGYTF
TRBD1	TRBV5-8	few	TRBJ1-6	TGTGCCAGCAGCCCACAGGGGGCTTGGAATTCACCCCTCCACTTT	CASSPQGAWNSPLHF
NA	TRBV6-2/TRBV6-3	NA	TRBJ1-1	TGTGCCAGCAGTTACAGGGGGGGGACTGAAGCTTTCTTT	CASSYRGGTEAFF
TRBD1	TRBV5-1	few	TRBJ2-5	TGCGCCAGCACGACAGGGGACCAAGAGACCCAGTACTTC	CASTTGDQETQYF
NA	TRBV7-6	NA	TRBJ1-4	TGTGCCAGCAGCTCACGACATACTGAAAAACTGTTTTTT	CASSSRHTEKLFF
TRBD1	TRBV9	once	TRBJ2-1	TGTGCCAGCAGCGTAGGAGGGGGCCGGTACAATGAGCAGTTCTTC	CASSVGGGRYNEQFF
NA	TRBV6-6	NA	TRBJ1-1	TGTGCCAGCAGTCCACGGGGGTTCGGAGCTTTCTTT	CASSPRGFGAFF
NA	TRBV30	NA	TRBJ1-6	TGTGCCTGGAGTGTCCTGGAGGGGAATTCACCCCTCCACTTT	CAWSVLEGNSPLHF
TRBD2	TRBV7-9	once	TRBJ2-1	TGTGCCAGCAGCTTAAGTATAGCGGGAGGGTACAATGAGCAGTTCTTC	CASSLSIAGGYNEQFF
NA	TRBV18	NA	TRBJ1-3	TGTGCCAGCTCACCTCAGGACTCTGGAAACACCATATATTTT	CASSPQDSGNTIYF
TRBD1	TRBV10-3	NA	TRBJ1-1	TGTGCCATCAGTCCCGGACAGGTTGGCGGCACTGAAGCTTTCTTT	CAISPGQVGGTEAFF
TRBD1	TRBV7-9	NA	TRBJ1-5	TGTGCCAGCAGCTTAGGAGGGACAGCGCGATCATATAGCAATCAGCCCCAGCATTTT	CASSLGGTARSYSNQPQHF
TRBD1	TRBV9	NA	TRBJ2-1	TGTGCCAGCAGCGTAGGGGGACAGGGTAACAATGAGCAGTTCTTC	CASSVGGQGNNEQFF
TRBD1	TRBV6-4	NA	TRBJ2-4	TGTGCCAGCAGTGAAGACAGGGGGAACATTCAGTACTTC	CASSEDRGNIQYF
TRBD1	TRBV15	NA	TRBJ2-3	TGTGCCACCAGCACGGACAGGGTGGTAGATACGCAGTATTTT	CATSTDRVVDTQYF
NA	TRBV30	many	TRBJ1-3	TGTGCCTGGAGTGCGTCTAACTCTGGAAACACCATATATTTT	CAWSASNSGNTIYF
NA	TRBV5-1	once	TRBJ2-1	TGCGCCAGCAGCTTGAGACTAGAGGGGTACAATGAGCAGTTCTTC	CASSLRLEGYNEQFF
NA	TRBV12-3/TRBV12-4	NA	TRBJ1-4	TGTGCCAGCAGTTTAAGACATAGTGAAAAACTGTTTTTT	CASSLRHSEKLFF
TRBD1	TRBV2	NA	TRBJ1-4	TGTGCCAGCGGTGGACAGGGATTTCAGGCTAATGAAAAACTGTTTTTT	CASGGQGFQANEKLFF
TRBD1	TRBV12-3/TRBV12-4	NA	TRBJ1-5	TGTGCCAGCAGTCTCAGACAGGGTCAGCCCCAGCATTTT	CASSLRQGQPQHF
NA	TRBV27	NA	TRBJ1-5	TGTGCCAGCAGTGCAGGGCTTTTACAGCCCCAGCATTTT	CASSAGLLQPQHF
TRBD1	TRBV24-1	NA	TRBJ1-2	TGTGCCACCAGTGTCGGAGGGGGCCCCACTAACTATGGCTACACCTTC	CATSVGGGPTNYGYTF
TRBD1	TRBV7-2	NA	TRBJ1-6	TGTGCCAGCAGCTCCGGGGGACAGAGAACTTCACCCCTCCACTTT	CASSSGGQRTSPLHF
TRBD1	TRBV7-9	once	TRBJ1-6	TGTGCCAGCAGCTCAGGACAGGGCTATAATTCACCCCTCCACTTT	CASSSGQGYNSPLHF
NA	TRBV28	NA	TRBJ2-1	TGTGCCAGCAGTTCGACTTTGAATGAGCAGTTCTTC	CASSSTLNEQFF
NA	TRBV6-5	NA	TRBJ2-1	TGTGCCAGCAGTTACTCTGTCGCCCTAGGCGATGAGCAGTTCTTC	CASSYSVALGDEQFF
TRBD1	TRBV28	NA	TRBJ1-4	TGTGCCAGCAGTTTATCCGGGACAGGGTATGAAAAACTGTTTTTT	CASSLSGTGYEKLFF
NA	TRBV5-1	NA	TRBJ2-7	TGCGCCAGCAGCTTGAGGACAGACCGACCCTACGAGCAGTACTTC	CASSLRTDRPYEQYF
NA	TRBV3-1/TRBV3-2	NA	TRBJ1-5	TGTGCCAGCAGCCAAGATATGGGGGCAGGCAATCAGCCCCAGCATTTT	CASSQDMGAGNQPQHF
TRBD1	TRBV6-5	NA	TRBJ1-4	TGTGCCAGCAGGCCGGGGACAGGGGAGGTCGAAAAACTGTTTTTT	CASRPGTGEVEKLFF
NA	TRBV7-8	NA	TRBJ1-1	TGTGCCAGCAGCCCGAGGACTGAAGCTTTCTTT	CASSPRTEAFF
NA	TRBV7-8	NA	TRBJ1-1	TGTGCCAGCAGCTTAGGCCCGGGACAACTGAACACTGAAGCTTTCTTT	CASSLGPGQLNTEAFF
TRBD1	TRBV7-9	many	TRBJ1-2	TGTGCCAGCAGCCCGGGACAGAGCCTGTATGGCTACACCTTC	CASSPGQSLYGYTF
NA	TRBV9	NA	TRBJ2-2	TGTGCCAGCAGCCCCGGACAGACCACCGGGGAGCTGTTTTTT	CASSPGQTTGELFF
TRBD2	TRBV28	few	TRBJ2-3	TGTGCCAGCAGTTCGGGGGGGGATACGCAGTATTTT	CASSSGGDTQYF
NA	TRBV28	NA	TRBJ2-7	TGTGCCAGCAGTAGGGACTTCTACGAGCAGTACTTC	CASSRDFYEQYF
NA	TRBV6-5	NA	TRBJ2-4	TGTGCCAGCAGGGGCATGGGCAAAAACATTCAGTACTTC	CASRGMGKNIQYF
TRBD1	TRBV4-1	NA	TRBJ2-5	TGCGCCAGCAGCCCGACAGGGTCGCAAGAGACCCAGTACTTC	CASSPTGSQETQYF
TRBD1	TRBV29-1	NA	TRBJ1-4	TGCAGCGCGTCCGTGACAGGGGCTACAGAAAAACTGTTTTTT	CSASVTGATEKLFF
NA	TRBV5-1	NA	TRBJ2-5	TGCGCCAGCAGCTTAGGTGGGGGCGAGACCCAGTACTTC	CASSLGGGETQYF
TRBD1	TRBV5-1	NA	TRBJ2-5	TGCGCCAGCAGCTTCGTACAGGGGGCGGGTGAAGAGACCCAGTACTTC	CASSFVQGAGEETQYF
NA	TRBV7-9	few	TRBJ1-2	TGTGCCAGCAGCTTCCAGGTTCGTAATGGCTACACCTTC	CASSFQVRNGYTF
TRBD1	TRBV11-3	NA	TRBJ2-2	TGTGCCAGCAGCGCCGGACAGGGGGCGAACACCGGGGAGCTGTTTTTT	CASSAGQGANTGELFF
NA	TRBV10-3	NA	TRBJ1-1	TGTGCCATTAGCGGGGCTATGAACACTGAAGCTTTCTTT	CAISGAMNTEAFF